This paragraph reports one TCR beta chain. Its specific antigen is unknown. No qualities accompany the bases; no much larger clone lies one base away. This specimen belongs to a study of cytomegalovirus exposure and HLA in healthy donors (dated by TCRdb to 2016 to 2017). Regarding the research as a whole: According to an earlier analysis of several hundred of the donors, 150 million to 200 million T cells yielded 100 million or so unique TCR beta sequences and approximately 300 Gb of sequence data. An early release covering approximately 600 HLA-typed donors comprised approximately 290 gigabases of sequencing data and tens of millions of unique TCR sequences. Among the roughly 390 genotyped donors, about 83% belonged to the genetic ancestry cluster associated with self-reported Caucasian donors. The study was designed to test whether signatures of past pathogen exposure could be identified by cataloging public T cell receptors. Using immunosequencing, the study profiled T cell repertoires from 550 to 750 subjects and related those repertoires to cytomegalovirus serostatus. Along with the approximately 600-subject first cohort, a separate validation cohort of approximately 110 different subjects was used. To predict cytomegalovirus infection status, the study brought together high-throughput TCR immunosequencing, statistical association of individual TCRs with disease status, and machine learning. A later analysis re-analyzed previously published TCR beta repertoires from 660 or so donors and added high-resolution HLA genotyping to study TCR occurrence patterns. Rather than drawing on any new phenotypic data, the later analysis identified candidate immune exposures from TCR beta sequences and the way those sequences occurred across donors. To decide whether each TCR beta V gene segment behaved as functional or pseudogenic, an earlier analysis of some 600 of the donors relied on high-throughput TCR beta sequencing. Alongside the repertoire data, information on donor age, sex, ethnicity and CMV serostatus was compiled. A later genetic analysis used genome-wide SNP genotypes for about three fifths of the 666 donors, treating that subset as a discovery cohort. All discovery cohort repertoires had been generated using a single sequencing platform. Class I and class II HLA loci were covered by the typing at four-digit resolution. The number of typed donors differed by locus: about 629-630 for A, B, C, DRB1 and DQB1; approximately 540 for DQA1; 600 to 610 for DPA1; and roughly 490 for DPB1. Because of strong linkage in the cohort, roughly five DR-DQ haplotypes were treated as single units for association and clustering. Among some 410 genotyped donors of the cohort, an average of around 250,000 unique TCR beta nucleotide sequences was sequenced per donor, of which about 18% were non-productive. Paper-wide results and their limitations: In a later analysis, the rate of TCR association differed among HLA loci, with DRB1 alleles having the most associated TCRs and HLA-C alleles having the fewest. A group of highly shared sequence variants was considered likely to be a technical artifact of the sequencing pipeline. In a later analysis, several top co-occurrence clusters were reported to appear linked to parvovirus B19, influenza, CMV and Epstein-Barr virus. The 87-base-pair reads could not distinguish some IMGT-functional V segments, including TRBV6-2 and TRBV6-3, so those segments were excluded. A later analysis associated about 16,000 TCR beta sequences with specific HLA alleles at a false discovery rate of 0.05. A later genetic analysis reported fewer N-insertions in productive TCRs among donors in an Asian-associated ancestry cluster than the roughly 700-donor mean. While some public TCRs were present in many individuals, most TCR sequences turned up only very rarely across donors. In a later analysis, HLA-associated TCR beta chains showed more clonal expansion and lower generation probabilities than non-associated chains that were equally common. Assigning TCR associations to individual alleles was difficult when HLA alleles, especially DR and DQ, strongly co-occurred. According to a later analysis, most CMV-associated TCR beta chains appeared to be HLA-restricted, and the HLA associations seemed to be driven largely by CMV exposure. Presence/absence analyses assumed roughly uniform sequencing depth across donors, an assumption that may not hold. Immune exposure information for the cohort was limited to CMV serostatus. The authors suggested that the approach could potentially be extended to other disease states and immunological phenotypes. In this cohort, only TCR beta chains were sequenced, and detectable features were limited by the absence of alpha or paired-chain data. Because HLA typing was missing for some donors at each locus, association tests included only the typed subset. Correlated functional status among segregating V segments might reflect linkage disequilibrium, but an unknown experimental factor could not be ruled out. In a later genetic analysis, a missense DCLRE1C variant was associated with V-gene and J-gene trimming of TCR beta chains, and the association was replicated in an independent cohort. An earlier analysis of roughly 570 of the donors showed that most TCR beta V segments appeared in productive rearrangements either about 90% or about 30% of the time, which broadly matched IMGT annotations. A total of about 180 TCR beta chains were listed by the study as associated with cytomegalovirus. Because counts were too low, about 17 rarely observed V segments, including chromosome 9 orphons, were excluded from the earlier analysis of under 650 of the donors. Cytomegalovirus status was reported to be diagnosed by the classifier with high specificity and sensitivity in both the original and validation cohorts. Three of the identified cytomegalovirus-associated TCR beta chains were confirmed in vitro to be specific for cytomegalovirus antigens. A further reported finding was that TCR beta sequences accurately predicted the HLA-A and HLA-B alleles for most subjects in the first cohort.

Receptor amplification or capture employed the immunoSEQ multiplex PCR assay. For the multiplex PCR, a mixture combining 60 forward primers for TCR Vbeta segments and 13 reverse primers for TCR Jbeta segments was used. A multiplex PCR assay on genomic DNA amplified the CDR3 region of rearranged TCR beta genes. The amplified TCR beta libraries were sequenced on the Illumina HiSeq System as 87-base-pair reads. Regarding the original processing steps: A later analysis counted around 72 million unique TCR beta chains across the 700 or so repertoires, and roughly 11 million of these chains were shared by at least two donors. To remove PCR and sequencing errors, raw reads were error-corrected and collapsed into unique sequences using a nearest-neighbor algorithm that merged closely related sequences. Alignment of CDR3 sequences to IMGT reference sequences was used to assign V, D and J gene segments. For a sequence to be retained, a match of at least six nucleotides to both a V gene segment and a J gene segment was required. A rearrangement was called productive if the CDR3 had no stop codons and remained in frame with V and J, and every other rearrangement was called non-productive. Following IMGT convention, CDR3 was defined as the stretch from the second conserved V-encoded cysteine up to the conserved J-encoded phenylalanine. In an earlier analysis of more than 550 of the donors, sequences lacking an unambiguous match to a single V gene segment were excluded. In an earlier analysis of almost 600 of the donors, a V segment was called functional when productive rearrangements were above 56.7%, and segregating when the standard deviation between donors exceeded 5%. To diagnose cytomegalovirus status from the catalog of TCR beta chain sequences, a statistical classification framework was built. In a later analysis, TCR nucleotide sequences were compared against IMGT/GENE-DB human TR gene sequences so that V and J genes could be assigned. In a later analysis, CDR3 sequences and most-parsimonious VDJ recombination scenarios were assigned using the TCRdist pipeline. In a later analysis, each TCR beta chain was defined by its CDR3 amino acid sequence together with its V-gene family, and reads lacking a unique V-gene family were excluded. In a later analysis, 550 to 650 highly shared, low-generation-probability nucleotide sequences were removed to address suspected cross-contamination and a sequencing artifact. In a later analysis, a clonal expansion index for each public chain was calculated from normalized within-repertoire ranks of inferred template counts. A later analysis computed generation probabilities with a VDJ recombination model fitted to out-of-frame rearrangements, and checked the results against IGoR. In a later analysis, hypergeometric tests were used to score TCR-TCR, TCR-HLA and TCR-CMV co-occurrence, with a repertoire-size bias correction applied to TCR pairs. To estimate false discovery rates, a later analysis permuted the HLA or CMV assignments 20 times. In a later analysis, co-occurring TCRs were grouped using DBSCAN, and TCRdist sequence similarity was added for clustering within HLA-allele-positive subsets. Repertoires with fewer than 30,000 or more than 120,000 public chains were left out of co-occurrence clustering, as were about five repertoires with anomalous nucleotide sharing. TCRdb limited this immuneACCESS table to in-frame rearrangements with V and J called. A share of clones is missing; checked studies link under half to unresolved V genes, and the rest is unexplained. V and J calls and clone size are those listed in that table; D and trimming were worked out from the DNA. Counted in this sample were some 250,000 clones; 82% of them appeared once. The top ten constitute over 5% of the sample.

From a lookup of the germline V gene, CDR1 and CDR2 are SGHTA and FQGNSA. Trimming at the junction amounts to 0 bases on V and 0 bases on J, and the germline ends lie 5 bases apart. Counted from cysteine to phenylalanine, this CDR3 has 14 amino acids. The only DNA kept is the CDR3, 42 bases in frame from the first base. In total, roughly 710 healthy bone marrow donors made up the cohort. At the time of sampling, all cohort members were nominally healthy, though unrecorded immune exposures were likely present. The donor was CMV seropositive and belonged to the group of 250 to 300 seropositive cohort members. Every donor gave a peripheral blood sample, and the peripheral blood mononuclear cells from that sample were used for TCR beta sequencing. Genomic DNA extraction from the blood cell samples was performed with the Qiagen DNeasy Blood Extraction Kit.

The TCR was taken from a woman in her thirties or forties in good health and CMV-seropositive. The rearranged chain carries TRBV7-2 and TRBJ1-1; the D gene remains uncertain. The sample consisted of PBMCs. The DNA is TGTGCCAGCAGCTTAGCTTACATGAACACTGAAGCTTTCTTT. It is translated as CASSLAYMNTEAFF.